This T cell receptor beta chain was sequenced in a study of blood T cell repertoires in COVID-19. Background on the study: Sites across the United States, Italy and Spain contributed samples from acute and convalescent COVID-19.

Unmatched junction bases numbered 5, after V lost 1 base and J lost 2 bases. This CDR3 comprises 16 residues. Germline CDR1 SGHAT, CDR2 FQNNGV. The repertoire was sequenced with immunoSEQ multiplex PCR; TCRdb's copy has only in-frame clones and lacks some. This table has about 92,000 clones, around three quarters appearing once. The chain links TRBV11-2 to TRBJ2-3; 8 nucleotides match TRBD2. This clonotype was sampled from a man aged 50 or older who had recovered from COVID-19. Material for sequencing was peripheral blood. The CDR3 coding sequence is TGTGCCAGCAGCTTAGGGAGCGGGGGCTTCACAGATACGCAGTATTTT. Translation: CASSLGSGGFTDTQYF.